This T cell receptor (beta chain) was identified in a study of blood T cell repertoires in COVID-19. Turning to the study itself: The samples span acute and convalescent COVID-19 from the United States, Italy and Spain. T cells, B-cell-depleted T cells, or PBMCs provided the cDNA or gDNA that served as material.

V was cut by 3 bases and J by 1 base, with 9 bases left in between. The germline CDR1 and CDR2 sequences are SQVTM and ANQGSEA. The CDR3 sequence is 13 residues long. Per the original methods: The assay estimated nucleated cells by amplifying reference gene primers. The method was immunoSEQ multiplex PCR; TCRdb's version includes in-frame clones alone and lacks a portion of them. That table furnishes V, J and clone size, whereas the DNA furnished D and trimming. The sample holds around 25,000 clones; 72% are singletons and the top ten take 43%. The gene calls are TRBV29-1 and TRBJ1-1; weak D call: TRBD1 (5 bases). The sample comprised peripheral blood. The TCR was taken from a woman of 80 years or more with acute or convalescent COVID-19. The CDR3: CSVDTGPNTEAFF. In DNA form, the CDR3 reads TGCAGCGTTGACACAGGTCCGAACACTGAAGCTTTCTTT.